What follows are 10 T cell receptor beta chains derived from one specimen sequenced in a study of tumor and adjacent non-tumor tissue in lung cancer. RNA was extracted from bulk tissue without any cell sorting. TCRbeta libraries were built with three rounds of nested PCR, modified from ARM-PCR. One entry per CDR3 protein results from TCRdb running MiXCR on the multiplex PCR reads. This table holds some 74,000 distinct CDR3 sequences, over 60% found once. Material: lung tumor tissue. These receptors all come from a woman between 40 and 50 years old with non-small cell lung cancer.

Comments on this clonotype: Relative to the germline gene, one junction end is altered; a read error may explain this. The J gene is TRBJ2-2, the V gene TRBV6-1; the D call may be TRBD1 or TRBD2 (6 bases each). The CDR3 runs 13 residues. Looked up from germline, CDR1 is MNHNS and CDR2 is SASEGT. CDR3 sequence reads: CVSRHRAGGELSF. The CDR3 DNA follows: TGTGTCAGCAGGCACAGGGCGGGCGGGGAGCTGTCTTTT.

This clonotype was detected once. The germline gene is not matched at one end of the junction; a read error may be the cause. The chain recombines TRBV11-2 with TRBJ2-7; 7 nucleotides align to TRBD1. The CDR3 totals 14 residues. The germline V gene encodes CDR1 SGHAT and CDR2 FQNNGV. Here the CDR3 reads CASGVQGLRYKQYF. Written as DNA, the CDR3 is TGTGCCAGCGGTGTACAGGGGCTACGGTATAAGCAATACTTC. Looking up the rest from reference TRBV11-2 and TRBJ2-7 gives the full variable domain: EAGVAQSPRYKIIEKRQSVAFWCNPISGHATLYWYQQILGQGPKLLIQFQNNGVVDDSQLPKDRFSAERLKGVDSTLKIQPAKLEDSAVYLCASGVQGLRYKQYFGPGTRLTVT.

The rearrangement uses TRBV21-1 and TRBJ2-5; TRBD1, the table's D call, was not compared with the DNA. TRBV21-1 represents a pseudogene. The CDR3 loop spans 11 amino acids. DNA for the CDR3: TGTGTTCCAAGGGGATGGGAGACCCAGTACTTC. Amino acids: CVPRGWETQYF.

The V and J genes are TRBV29-1 and TRBJ2-3, with D perhaps TRBD1 (6 bases). Germline assignment: CDR1 SQVTM and CDR2 ANQGSEA. CDR3 length equals 12 residues. CDR3 loop: CSIRGSTDTQYF. The CDR3 DNA reads as TGCAGTATCAGGGGAAGCACAGATACGCAGTATTTT.

As regards this clonotype: Given the absence of the conserved phenylalanine or tryptophan at the CDR3 end, a read error is likely. V gene TRBV6-6 combines with J gene TRBJ2-7; 7 nucleotides match TRBD1. Germline loops: CDR1 MNHNY, CDR2 SVGAGI (reference sequence). The CDR3 is made up of 14 amino acids. The CDR3 sequence is CVSSYEQGSGKQYL. In nucleotides, the CDR3 is TGTGTCAGCAGTTATGAACAGGGGTCGGGAAAGCAGTACCTC.

As regards this clonotype: The junction shows a germline mismatch at one end, possibly a read error. The chain joins TRBV29-1 to TRBJ1-5; tentatively, D is TRBD1 (5 bases). The germline V gene encodes CDR1 SQVTM and CDR2 ANQGSEA. CDR3 length equals 14 residues. This CDR3 reads CSVGSEWGNQPQHF. The CDR3 DNA reads as TGCAGCGTTGGTTCTGAGTGGGGCAATCAACCCCAGCATTTT.

In the case of this clonotype: As the CDR3 is not closed by the conserved phenylalanine or tryptophan, this likely results from a read error. The chain's CDR3 is CASSQARGLGDYTL. The CDR3 DNA sequence: TGCGCCAGCAGCCAGGCCAGGGGATTAGGCGACTACACCCTC. This chain connects TRBV4-1 to TRBJ1-2, with D tentatively TRBD1 (6 bases). CDR3 length: 14 amino acids. The V and J ends lost 3 bases and 10 bases respectively, with 18 bases between them. Germline CDR1 reads MGHRA; CDR2 reads YSYEKL.

This clonotype ranks as medium-sized. The gene calls are TRBV11-2 and TRBJ2-1, with 9 bases that match TRBD2. The CDR3 has 15 residues. CDR1 SGHAT and CDR2 FQNNGV come from the germline V gene. V shed 5 bases, J shed 6 bases, and the junction held 8 bases outside the gene matches. DNA for the CDR3: TGTGCCAGCAGCCTGCGACTAGCGGCTGCCAATGAGCAGTTCTTC. Protein: CASSLRLAAANEQFF.

The V call is TRBV5-4, the J call TRBJ2-4; no reliable D call. This CDR3 is 14 amino acids long. Germline-derived CDR1 and CDR2 are SGHNT and YYREEE (reference sequence). V lost 7 bases and J lost 7, with 18 bases in between. The CDR3 bases are TGTGCCAGCGGCCCGAGGTGTGGCTCGAACATTCAGTACTTC. Its translation is CASGPRCGSNIQYF.

V and J are TRBV10-3 and TRBJ2-3; unclear D gene. V was trimmed by 8 bases and J by 5 bases, leaving 17 bases between them. The germline CDR1 and CDR2 sequences are ENHRY and SYGVKD. CDR3 length: 14 amino acids. CDR3 sequence reads: CAIDESVRLDTQYF. The CDR3 DNA reads TGTGCCATCGATGAGTCGGTCAGGTTAGATACGCAGTATTTT.